In its sample, the clone carrying this T cell receptor beta chain was seen a few times. This entry is derived from a study of T-cell memory formation after mild COVID-19. Across the whole study: TCR clusters were mostly donor specific.

One entry per CDR3 protein results from TCRdb running MiXCR on the 5' RACE reads. The table has 380,000 or so distinct CDR3 sequences, around 15% seen once; the top ten hold about a fifth. The CDR3 runs 12 residues. Germline values: CDR1 KGHSH, CDR2 LQKENI. Trimming left V 1 base short and J 6 bases short, with 3 bases between. This receptor was identified in a young man who had mild COVID-19 (a few samples of this study predate the infection). Cell type and time point are not known. The rearrangement links TRBV18 to TRBJ2-2; D not certain. The sample taken for sequencing was PBMCs or a T cell subset sorted from them (not recorded which). CDR3 coding DNA: TGTGCCAGCTCACCACTTGCCGGGGAGCTGTTTTTT. Amino acids: CASSPLAGELFF.